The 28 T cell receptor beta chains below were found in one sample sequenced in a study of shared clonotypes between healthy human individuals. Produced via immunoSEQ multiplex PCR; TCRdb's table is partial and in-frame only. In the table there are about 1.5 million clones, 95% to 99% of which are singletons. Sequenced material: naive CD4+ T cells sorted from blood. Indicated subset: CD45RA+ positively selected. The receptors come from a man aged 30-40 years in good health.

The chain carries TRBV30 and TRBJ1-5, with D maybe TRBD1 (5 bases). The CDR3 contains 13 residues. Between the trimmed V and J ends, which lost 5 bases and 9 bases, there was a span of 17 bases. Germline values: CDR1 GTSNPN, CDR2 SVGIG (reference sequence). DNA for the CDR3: TGTGCCTGGGTGAAGGAACGGGGGTCGCCCCAGCATTTT. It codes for CAWVKERGSPQHF.

Written as DNA, the CDR3 is TGTGCCAGTAGTATACAGGGGCGCGACATTCAGTACTTC. Its translation is CASSIQGRDIQYF. This chain links TRBV19 with TRBJ2-4; a weak D match, TRBD1 (6 bases). CDR1 and CDR2 from the germline V gene are LNHDA and SQIVND (reference sequence). V was trimmed by 2 bases and J by 8 bases, leaving 10 bases between them. The CDR3 is made up of 13 amino acids.

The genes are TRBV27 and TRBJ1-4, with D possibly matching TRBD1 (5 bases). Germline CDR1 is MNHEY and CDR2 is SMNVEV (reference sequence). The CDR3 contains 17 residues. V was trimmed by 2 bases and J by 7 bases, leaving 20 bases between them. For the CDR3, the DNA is TGTGCCAGCAGTTTAAGGTTTATAGGGGTGGAAAGTGAAAAACTGTTTTTT. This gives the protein CASSLRFIGVESEKLFF.

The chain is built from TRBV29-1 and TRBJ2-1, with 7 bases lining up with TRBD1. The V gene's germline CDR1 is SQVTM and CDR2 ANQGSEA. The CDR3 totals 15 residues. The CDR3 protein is CTSTAFTGADNEQFF. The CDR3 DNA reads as TGCACCTCTACTGCGTTTACAGGGGCGGACAATGAGCAGTTCTTC.

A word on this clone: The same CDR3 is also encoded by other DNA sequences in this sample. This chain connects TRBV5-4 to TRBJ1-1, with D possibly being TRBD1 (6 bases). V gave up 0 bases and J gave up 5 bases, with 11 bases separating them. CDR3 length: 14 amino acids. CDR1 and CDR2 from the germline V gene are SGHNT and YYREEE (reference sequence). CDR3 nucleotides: TGTGCCAGCAGCTTGGACACAGGGCGAACTGAAGCTTTCTTT. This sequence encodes CASSLDTGRTEAFF. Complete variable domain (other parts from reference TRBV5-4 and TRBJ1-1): ETGVTQSPTHLIKTRGQQVTLRCSSQSGHNTVSWYQQALGQGPQFIFQYYREEENGRGNFPPRFSGLQFPNYSSELNVNALELDDSALYLCASSLDTGRTEAFFGQGTRLTVV.

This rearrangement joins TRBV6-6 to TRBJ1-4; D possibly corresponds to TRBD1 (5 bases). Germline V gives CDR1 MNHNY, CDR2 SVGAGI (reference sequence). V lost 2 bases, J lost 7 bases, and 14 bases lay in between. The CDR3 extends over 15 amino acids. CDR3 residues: CASSYGGAGTEKLFF. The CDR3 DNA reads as TGTGCCAGCAGTTACGGGGGTGCGGGTACTGAAAAACTGTTTTTT.

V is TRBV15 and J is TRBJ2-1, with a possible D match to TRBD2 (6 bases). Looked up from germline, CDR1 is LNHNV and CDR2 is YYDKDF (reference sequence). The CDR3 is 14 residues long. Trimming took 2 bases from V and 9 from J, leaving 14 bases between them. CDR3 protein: CATSRQYLSGEQFF. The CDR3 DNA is TGTGCCACCAGCAGACAATATCTTAGCGGTGAGCAGTTCTTC.

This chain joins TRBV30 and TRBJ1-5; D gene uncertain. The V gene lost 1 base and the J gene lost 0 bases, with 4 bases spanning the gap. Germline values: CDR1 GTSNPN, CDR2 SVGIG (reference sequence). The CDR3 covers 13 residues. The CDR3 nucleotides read TGTGCCTGGAGTGACACTAGCAATCAGCCCCAGCATTTT. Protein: CAWSDTSNQPQHF.

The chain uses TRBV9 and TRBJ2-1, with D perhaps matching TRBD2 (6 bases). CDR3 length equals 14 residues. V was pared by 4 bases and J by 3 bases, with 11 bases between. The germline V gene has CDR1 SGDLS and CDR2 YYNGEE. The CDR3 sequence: CASSHGRFYNEQFF. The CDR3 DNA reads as TGTGCCAGCAGCCATGGGAGGTTCTACAATGAGCAGTTCTTC.

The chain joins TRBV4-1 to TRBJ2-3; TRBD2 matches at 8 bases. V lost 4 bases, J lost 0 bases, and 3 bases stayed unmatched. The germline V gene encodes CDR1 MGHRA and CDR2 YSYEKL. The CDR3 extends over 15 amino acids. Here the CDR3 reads CASSLLAGSTDTQYF. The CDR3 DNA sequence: TGCGCCAGCAGCCTTCTAGCGGGTAGCACAGATACGCAGTATTTT.

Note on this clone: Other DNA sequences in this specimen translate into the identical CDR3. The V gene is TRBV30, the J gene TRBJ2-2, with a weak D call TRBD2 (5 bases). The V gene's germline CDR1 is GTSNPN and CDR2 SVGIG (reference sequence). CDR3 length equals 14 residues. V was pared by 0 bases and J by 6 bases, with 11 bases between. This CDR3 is CAWSVLVGAGELFF. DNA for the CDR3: TGTGCCTGGAGTGTTCTGGTGGGAGCCGGGGAGCTGTTTTTT.

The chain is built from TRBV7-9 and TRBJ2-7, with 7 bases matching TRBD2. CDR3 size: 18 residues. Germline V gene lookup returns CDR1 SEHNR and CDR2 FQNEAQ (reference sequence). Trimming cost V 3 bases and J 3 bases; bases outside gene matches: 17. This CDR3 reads CASSFENVAWDYNYEQYF. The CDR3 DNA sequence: TGTGCCAGCAGCTTTGAAAACGTAGCGTGGGACTATAACTACGAGCAGTACTTC.

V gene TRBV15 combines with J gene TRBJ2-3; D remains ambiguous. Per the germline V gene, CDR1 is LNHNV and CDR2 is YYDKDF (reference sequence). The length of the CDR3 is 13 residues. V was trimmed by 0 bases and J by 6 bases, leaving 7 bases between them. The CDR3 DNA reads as TGTGCCACCAGCAGAGATCACGGGGATACGCAGTATTTT. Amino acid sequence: CATSRDHGDTQYF.

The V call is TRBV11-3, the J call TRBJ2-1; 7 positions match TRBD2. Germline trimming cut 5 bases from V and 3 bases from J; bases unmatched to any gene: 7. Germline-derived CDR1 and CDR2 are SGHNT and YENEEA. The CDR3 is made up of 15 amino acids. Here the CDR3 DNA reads TGTGCCAGCAGCCACTCACGGGACTACTACAATGAGCAGTTCTTC. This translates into CASSHSRDYYNEQFF.

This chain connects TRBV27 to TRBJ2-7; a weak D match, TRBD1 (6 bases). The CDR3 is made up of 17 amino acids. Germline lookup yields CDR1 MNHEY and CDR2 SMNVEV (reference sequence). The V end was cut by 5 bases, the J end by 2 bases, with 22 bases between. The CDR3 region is CASSDRTVGVGTYEQYF. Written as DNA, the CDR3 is TGTGCCAGCAGTGACCGGACAGTCGGAGTAGGGACCTACGAGCAGTACTTC.

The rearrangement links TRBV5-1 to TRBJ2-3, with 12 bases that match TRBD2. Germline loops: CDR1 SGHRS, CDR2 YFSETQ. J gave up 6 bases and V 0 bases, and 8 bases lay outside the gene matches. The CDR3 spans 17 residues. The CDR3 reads CASSLGAGLAGRDTQYF. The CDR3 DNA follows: TGCGCCAGCAGCTTGGGAGCGGGACTAGCGGGTAGGGATACGCAGTATTTT.

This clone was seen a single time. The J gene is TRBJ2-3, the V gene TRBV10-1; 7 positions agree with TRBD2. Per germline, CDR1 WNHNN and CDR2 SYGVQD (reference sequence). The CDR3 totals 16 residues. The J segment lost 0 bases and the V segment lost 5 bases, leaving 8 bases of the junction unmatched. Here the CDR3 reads CASSSAGAVSTDTQYF. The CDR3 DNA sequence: TGCGCCAGCAGTTCGGCGGGAGCAGTTAGCACAGATACGCAGTATTTT.

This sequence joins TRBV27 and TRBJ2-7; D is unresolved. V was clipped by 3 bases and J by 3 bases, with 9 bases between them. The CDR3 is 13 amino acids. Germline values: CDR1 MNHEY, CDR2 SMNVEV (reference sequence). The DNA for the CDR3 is TGTGCCAGCAGTTTGAATCCTCTCTACGAGCAGTACTTC. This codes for CASSLNPLYEQYF.

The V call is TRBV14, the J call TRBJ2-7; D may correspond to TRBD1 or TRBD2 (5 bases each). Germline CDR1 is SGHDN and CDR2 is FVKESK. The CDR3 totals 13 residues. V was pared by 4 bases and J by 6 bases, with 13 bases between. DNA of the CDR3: TGTGCCAGCAGCCTGTTCGAGGGGATCGAGCAGTACTTC. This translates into CASSLFEGIEQYF.

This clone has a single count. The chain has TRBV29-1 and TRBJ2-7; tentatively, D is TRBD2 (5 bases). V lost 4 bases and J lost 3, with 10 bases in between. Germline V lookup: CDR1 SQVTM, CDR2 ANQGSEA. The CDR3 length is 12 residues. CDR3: CSVGSGLYEQYF. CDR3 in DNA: TGCAGCGTTGGGAGTGGACTCTACGAGCAGTACTTC.

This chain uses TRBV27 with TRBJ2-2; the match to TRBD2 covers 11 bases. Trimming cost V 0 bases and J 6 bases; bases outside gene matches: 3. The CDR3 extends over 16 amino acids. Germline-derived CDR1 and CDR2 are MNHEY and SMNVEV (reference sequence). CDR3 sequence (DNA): TGTGCCAGCAGTTTATCAGAACTAGCGGGAGCCGGGGAGCTGTTTTTT. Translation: CASSLSELAGAGELFF.

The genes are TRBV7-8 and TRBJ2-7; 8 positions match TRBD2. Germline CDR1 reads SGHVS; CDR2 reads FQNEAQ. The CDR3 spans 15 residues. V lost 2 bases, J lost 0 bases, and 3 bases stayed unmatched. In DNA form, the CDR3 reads TGTGCCAGCAGCTTACAGACTAGCGTCTCCTACGAGCAGTACTTC. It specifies CASSLQTSVSYEQYF.

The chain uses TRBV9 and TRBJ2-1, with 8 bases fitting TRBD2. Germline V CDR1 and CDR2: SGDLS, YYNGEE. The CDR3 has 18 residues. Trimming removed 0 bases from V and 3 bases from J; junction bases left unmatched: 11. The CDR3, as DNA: TGTGCCAGCAGCGTAGAACTAGCGGCGATCGGACACTACAATGAGCAGTTCTTC. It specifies CASSVELAAIGHYNEQFF.

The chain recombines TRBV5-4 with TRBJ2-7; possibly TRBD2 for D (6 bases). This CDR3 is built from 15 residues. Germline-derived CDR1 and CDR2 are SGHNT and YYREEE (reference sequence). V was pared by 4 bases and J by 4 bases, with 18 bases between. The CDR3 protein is CASSRDAGIMYEQYF. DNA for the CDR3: TGTGCCAGCAGCCGGGATGCGGGGATAATGTACGAGCAGTACTTC.

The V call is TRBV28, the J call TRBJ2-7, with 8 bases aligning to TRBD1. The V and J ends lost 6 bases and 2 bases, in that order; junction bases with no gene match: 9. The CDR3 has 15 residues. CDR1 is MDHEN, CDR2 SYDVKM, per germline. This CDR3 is CASSYRDRRTYEQYF. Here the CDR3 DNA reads TGTGCCAGCAGCTACCGGGACAGGAGAACCTACGAGCAGTACTTC.

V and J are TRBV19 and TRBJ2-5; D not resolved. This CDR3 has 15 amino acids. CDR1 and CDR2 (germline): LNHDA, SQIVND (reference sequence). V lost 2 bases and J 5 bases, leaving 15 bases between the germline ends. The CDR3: CASSIRVNGRETQYF. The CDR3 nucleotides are TGTGCCAGTAGTATAAGGGTAAACGGGCGGGAGACCCAGTACTTC.

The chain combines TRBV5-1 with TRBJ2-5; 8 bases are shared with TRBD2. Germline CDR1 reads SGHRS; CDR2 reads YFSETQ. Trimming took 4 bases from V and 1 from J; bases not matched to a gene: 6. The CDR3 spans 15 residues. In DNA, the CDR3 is TGCGCCAGCAGCACACAACTAGCGGCCCAAGAGACCCAGTACTTC. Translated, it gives CASSTQLAAQETQYF.

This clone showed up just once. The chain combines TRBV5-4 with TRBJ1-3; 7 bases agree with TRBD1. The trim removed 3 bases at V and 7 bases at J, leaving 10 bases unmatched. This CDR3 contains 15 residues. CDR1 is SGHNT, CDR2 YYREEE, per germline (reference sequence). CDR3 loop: CASSSGTDGRNTIYF. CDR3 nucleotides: TGTGCCAGCAGCTCCGGGACAGACGGACGCAACACCATATATTTT.